A selection of T cell receptor beta chains follows, all from one sample in a study of T cells in Graves' hyperthyroidism and ophthalmopathy. Using its own MiXCR run on the multiplex PCR reads, TCRdb lists one record per CDR3 protein. The data hold 220,000 or so distinct CDR3 sequences, with approximately 16% observed a single time. The sequenced sample was blood. The receptors here all came from a woman younger than 35 with Graves' ophthalmopathy. CDR3s include the opening cysteine and the closing phenylalanine or tryptophan. Each record gives: V gene, D gene, J gene, clone size, CDR3 protein, CDR3 DNA. D genes are given only for firm matches. Where a row states a size, it is once, few, many or the class of an expanded clone; other rows omit it.

V: TRBV10-2; D: -; J: TRBJ2-1; size: many; CDR3: CASSGEGTGAYNEQFF; DNA: TGCGCCAGCAGTGGGGAGGGGACAGGAGCTTACAATGAGCAGTTCTTC
V: TRBV28; D: -; J: TRBJ2-7; size: -; CDR3: CASIGGLRGNEQYF; DNA: TGTGCCAGCATCGGGGGGCTTAGAGGTAACGAGCAGTACTTC
V: TRBV18; D: -; J: TRBJ2-7; size: many; CDR3: CASSLSGVPYEQYF; DNA: TGTGCCAGCTCACTAAGTGGCGTACCCTACGAGCAGTACTTC
V: TRBV6-1; D: TRBD1; J: TRBJ1-1; size: many; CDR3: CASINRRGQALIGAEAFF; DNA: TGTGCCAGCATCAATCGTCGGGGACAGGCTCTCATCGGGGCTGAAGCTTTCTTT
V: TRBV13; D: -; J: TRBJ2-7; size: many; CDR3: CASSLMSQREQYF; DNA: TGTGCCAGCAGCTTAATGTCCCAGCGCGAGCAGTACTTC
V: TRBV7-3; D: TRBD1; J: TRBJ2-3; size: -; CDR3: CASSYRGSLGADTQYF; DNA: TGTGCCAGCAGCTACAGGGGGTCCTTGGGGGCAGATACGCAGTATTTT
V: TRBV30; D: -; J: TRBJ1-4; size: many; CDR3: CAWSVGSWGEKLFF; DNA: TGTGCCTGGAGTGTCGGGAGCTGGGGGGAAAAACTGTTTTTT
V: TRBV20-1; D: -; J: TRBJ1-1; size: many; CDR3: CSATIEALRAEAFF; DNA: TGCAGTGCTACCATAGAGGCCCTAAGAGCTGAAGCTTTCTTT
V: TRBV20-1; D: TRBD1; J: TRBJ2-7; size: many; CDR3: CSARGSRGLDEQYF; DNA: TGCAGTGCTAGGGGGAGTAGGGGGCTCGACGAGCAGTACTTC
V: TRBV3-1; D: TRBD2; J: TRBJ2-5; size: many; CDR3: CASSRREQQETQYF; DNA: TGTGCCAGCAGCCGGCGGGAGCAGCAAGAGACCCAGTACTTC
V: TRBV20-1; D: -; J: TRBJ1-1; size: few; CDR3: CSASKGRQNTEAFF; DNA: TGCAGTGCTAGCAAAGGACGGCAGAACACTGAAGCTTTCTTT
V: TRBV11-1; D: TRBD2; J: TRBJ2-3; size: many; CDR3: CASSLVSTSGSVADTQYF; DNA: TGTGCCAGCAGCTTAGTTTCGACTAGCGGGAGCGTCGCAGATACGCAGTATTTT
V: TRBV4-1; D: TRBD2; J: TRBJ2-7; size: many; CDR3: CASSQVERGTYEQYF; DNA: TGCGCCAGCAGCCAAGTGGAGCGGGGGACCTACGAGCAGTACTTC
V: TRBV12-3/TRBV12-4; D: -; J: TRBJ1-2; size: many; CDR3: CASTPDMGLGYTF; DNA: TGTGCCAGCACCCCAGACATGGGGCTTGGCTACACCTTC
V: TRBV6-9; D: TRBD2; J: TRBJ2-7; size: -; CDR3: CASSYSKYGRTSGGDEQYF; DNA: TGTGCCAGCAGTTACTCGAAATATGGCAGGACTAGCGGGGGGGACGAGCAGTACTTC
V: TRBV6-1; D: TRBD1; J: TRBJ2-1; size: many; CDR3: CASSSYDRGNEQFF; DNA: TGTGCCAGCAGTTCCTACGACAGGGGCAATGAGCAGTTCTTC
V: TRBV7-2; D: -; J: TRBJ1-1; size: many; CDR3: CASSLVGQSNTEAFF; DNA: TGTGCCAGCAGCTTAGTGGGCCAATCCAACACTGAAGCTTTCTTT
V: TRBV5-4; D: TRBD2; J: TRBJ2-7; size: -; CDR3: CASSLGSGNDYEQYF; DNA: TGTGCCAGCAGCTTGGGTAGCGGGAATGACTACGAGCAGTACTTC
V: TRBV7-7; D: TRBD2; J: TRBJ2-3; size: many; CDR3: CASSSLAGESTDTQYF; DNA: TGTGCTAGCAGCTCCCTAGCGGGGGAGAGCACAGATACGCAGTATTTT
V: TRBV5-1; D: -; J: TRBJ2-7; size: many; CDR3: CASSFESGTSAYEQYF; DNA: TGCGCCAGCAGCTTTGAATCCGGGACATCGGCCTACGAGCAGTACTTC
V: TRBV5-1; D: -; J: TRBJ1-1; size: many; CDR3: CASSFYRAGTEAFF; DNA: TGCGCCAGCAGCTTCTACAGGGCTGGGACTGAAGCTTTCTTT
V: TRBV30; D: -; J: TRBJ1-2; size: many; CDR3: CAWSVPAYGYTF; DNA: TGTGCCTGGAGTGTACCTGCCTATGGCTACACCTTC
V: TRBV6-1; D: -; J: TRBJ1-1; size: -; CDR3: CASTSRGLSNTEAFF; DNA: TGTGCCAGCACCTCACGGGGGTTATCGAACACTGAAGCTTTCTTT
V: TRBV19; D: -; J: TRBJ1-2; size: many; CDR3: CASSALEPFFYGYTF; DNA: TGTGCCAGCAGTGCACTGGAGCCCTTTTTCTATGGCTACACCTTC
V: TRBV6-1; D: -; J: TRBJ2-5; size: many; CDR3: CASKIEETQYF; DNA: TGTGCCAGCAAGATTGAGGAGACCCAGTACTTC
V: TRBV20-1; D: TRBD1; J: TRBJ1-1; size: -; CDR3: CSASPLGRGQGFGLNTEAFF; DNA: TGCAGTGCTAGTCCCCTCGGCCGGGGACAGGGGTTCGGGTTGAACACTGAAGCTTTCTTT
V: TRBV24-1; D: TRBD1; J: TRBJ2-7; size: many; CDR3: CATRPGTGHEQYF; DNA: TGTGCCACCAGGCCAGGGACAGGGCACGAGCAGTACTTC
V: TRBV6-1; D: TRBD2; J: TRBJ2-5; size: many; CDR3: CASRSKFGGAETQYF; DNA: TGTGCCAGCAGATCGAAGTTCGGGGGGGCAGAGACCCAGTACTTC
V: TRBV30; D: TRBD2; J: TRBJ2-5; size: -; CDR3: CASSPIAGAGETQYF; DNA: TGTGCCAGCAGCCCGATAGCGGGGGCCGGGGAGACCCAGTACTTC
V: TRBV12-5; D: -; J: TRBJ2-1; size: few; CDR3: CASGLASTSSYNEQFF; DNA: TGTGCTAGTGGTTTGGCCTCTACGAGCTCCTACAATGAGCAGTTCTTC
V: TRBV4-3; D: TRBD2; J: TRBJ2-2; size: -; CDR3: CASSQDRAGGNTGELFF; DNA: TGCGCCAGCAGCCAAGATCGGGCGGGAGGGAACACCGGGGAGCTGTTTTTT
V: TRBV29-1; D: TRBD2; J: TRBJ2-3; size: -; CDR3: CSVPGTSGPFPDTQYF; DNA: TGCAGCGTTCCAGGGACTAGCGGCCCTTTCCCAGATACGCAGTATTTT
V: TRBV7-2; D: TRBD2; J: TRBJ2-1; size: -; CDR3: CASSPLAGVSNEQFF; DNA: TGTGCCAGCAGCCCCCTAGCGGGAGTCTCCAATGAGCAGTTCTTC
V: TRBV12-3/TRBV12-4; D: TRBD2; J: TRBJ2-7; size: -; CDR3: CASSLVSGGNYEQYF; DNA: TGTGCCAGCAGTTTAGTAAGCGGGGGGAATTACGAGCAGTACTTC
V: TRBV7-8; D: -; J: TRBJ2-7; size: many; CDR3: CASSFSTPGYEQYF; DNA: TGTGCCAGCAGCTTCTCGACGCCAGGCTACGAGCAGTACTTC
V: TRBV3-1; D: TRBD1; J: TRBJ1-5; size: many; CDR3: CARLNRGIQPQHF; DNA: TGTGCCAGACTCAACAGGGGGATTCAGCCCCAGCATTTT
V: TRBV6-1; D: TRBD1; J: TRBJ2-6; size: many; CDR3: CASSGDSSGANVLTF; DNA: TGTGCCAGCAGTGGGGACAGCTCTGGGGCCAACGTCCTGACTTTC
V: TRBV7-9; D: TRBD2; J: TRBJ2-7; size: many; CDR3: CASSLASGGMTEQYF; DNA: TGTGCCAGCAGCTTAGCTAGCGGGGGAATGACCGAGCAGTACTTC
V: TRBV19; D: TRBD2; J: TRBJ2-3; size: many; CDR3: CASSIRLAGPTDTQYF; DNA: TGTGCCAGTAGTATCCGACTAGCGGGGCCCACAGATACGCAGTATTTT
V: TRBV12-3/TRBV12-4; D: -; J: TRBJ1-1; size: many; CDR3: CASSFPDRKNTEAFF; DNA: TGTGCCAGCAGTTTTCCGGACAGAAAGAACACTGAAGCTTTCTTT
V: TRBV14; D: -; J: TRBJ2-7; size: few; CDR3: CASSQDDAVRSLYNEQYF; DNA: TGTGCCAGCAGCCAAGATGATGCGGTGCGGAGCCTCTACAATGAGCAGTACTTC
V: TRBV30; D: -; J: TRBJ2-3; size: many; CDR3: CAWSVMGPRDGTDTQYF; DNA: TGTGCCTGGAGTGTGATGGGCCCCCGGGACGGCACAGATACGCAGTATTTT
V: TRBV19; D: -; J: TRBJ2-5; size: few; CDR3: CASSIVGQGLYQETQYF; DNA: TGTGCCAGTAGTATAGTAGGGCAGGGATTGTACCAAGAGACCCAGTACTTC